This is a list of T cell receptor beta chains from one sample in a study of blood T cell repertoires in COVID-19. The table came from immunoSEQ multiplex PCR; TCRdb's copy has only in-frame clones and leaves some out. The profile shows approximately 150,000 clones, around 84% of them singletons. Sequenced input: PBMCs or T cells enriched from blood (not recorded which). Receptors were obtained from a man aged 50-59 years who had recovered from COVID-19. CDR3s include the opening cysteine and the closing phenylalanine or tryptophan. The order of the fields is V gene, clone size, CDR3 protein. Clone size is given for some rows only: seen once, a few or many times, or a class if the clone is expanded.

V gene: TRBV7-9
clone size: NA
CDR3 protein: CASSSRDLKHSPLHF

V gene: TRBV10-3
clone size: once
CDR3 protein: CAISPGGRSYSYTF

V gene: TRBV18
clone size: few
CDR3 protein: CASSPDSSSQPQHF

V gene: TRBV5-1
clone size: NA
CDR3 protein: CASSPATGNSGNTIYF

V gene: TRBV6-4
clone size: NA
CDR3 protein: CASSEGGLGGGYTF

V gene: TRBV15
clone size: NA
CDR3 protein: CATSRDVVGGTEAFF

V gene: TRBV27
clone size: NA
CDR3 protein: CASMSRGGRRVQETQYF

V gene: TRBV5-1
clone size: NA
CDR3 protein: CASSLAPESYNEQFF

V gene: TRBV6-5
clone size: NA
CDR3 protein: CASRATGDNSPLHF

V gene: TRBV7-3
clone size: once
CDR3 protein: CASSVSRTGGYTF

V gene: TRBV28
clone size: few
CDR3 protein: CASSFPAGPEMVTGGIFQPQHF

V gene: TRBV11-2
clone size: once
CDR3 protein: CASSSQKTYEQYF

V gene: TRBV5-1
clone size: NA
CDR3 protein: CASTNSSYGYTF

V gene: TRBV6-5
clone size: NA
CDR3 protein: CASGTGINYGYTF

V gene: TRBV15
clone size: few
CDR3 protein: CATTPRQGRTGELFF

V gene: TRBV5-6
clone size: NA
CDR3 protein: CASSFVTGTGKETQYF

V gene: TRBV29-1
clone size: NA
CDR3 protein: CSVRGGNQPQHF

V gene: TRBV28
clone size: NA
CDR3 protein: CASSLFPRNPYEQYF

V gene: TRBV19
clone size: NA
CDR3 protein: CASRDRGTNEKLFF

V gene: TRBV3-1/TRBV3-2
clone size: NA
CDR3 protein: CASSPLGGTEAFF

V gene: TRBV5-1
clone size: NA
CDR3 protein: CASSFRQGDGYTF

V gene: TRBV7-6
clone size: once
CDR3 protein: CASSPKQGTDTQYF

V gene: TRBV27
clone size: few
CDR3 protein: CASSLGGRSSPLHF

V gene: TRBV6-5
clone size: NA
CDR3 protein: CASSYQGVEKLFF

V gene: TRBV9
clone size: NA
CDR3 protein: CASSPPIGRGEQYF

V gene: TRBV6-5
clone size: NA
CDR3 protein: CASKKGGTDTQYF

V gene: TRBV28
clone size: few
CDR3 protein: CASWVGRGSTEAFF

V gene: TRBV27
clone size: NA
CDR3 protein: CASSTRRRGMETQYF

V gene: TRBV2
clone size: NA
CDR3 protein: CASKGTGWTGELFF

V gene: TRBV28
clone size: NA
CDR3 protein: CASSLQELGYTF

V gene: TRBV18
clone size: NA
CDR3 protein: CASSPGTRSQETQYF

V gene: TRBV6-5
clone size: NA
CDR3 protein: CASRPPGGYEQYF

V gene: TRBV27
clone size: NA
CDR3 protein: CASSHGTSGGAEQFF

V gene: TRBV3-1/TRBV3-2
clone size: NA
CDR3 protein: CASSQAGWADTQYF

V gene: TRBV19
clone size: few
CDR3 protein: CASRKDRGYTEAFF

V gene: TRBV5-6
clone size: NA
CDR3 protein: CASSGLSQGVNTEAFF